This T cell receptor beta chain derives from a study of T cells expressing NK-cell markers. About the study: Beta-chain profiling covered CD3+CD56+NKG2C+, CD3+CD56+NKG2C- and CD3+CD56-NKG2C+ sorted subsets. HCMV serostatus: most of the eight sequenced donors positive, one negative. Findings and caveats of the study: Whether expanded NKG2C+ T cell clones were HCMV specific stayed uncertain. For about 6 donors, the dominant NKG2C+ clonotypes made up roughly 1.0-8% of their CD8+ T cells.

Concerning this clonotype: Its matching antigen is unknown.

The CDR3 covers 14 residues. Germline values: CDR1 SGDLS, CDR2 YYNGEE. From the 5' RACE reads, TCRdb lists one entry per CDR3 protein and no DNA. The table for this sample gives about 460,000 distinct CDR3 sequences. This sequence originates from a woman aged 45-65 years in good health. The chain is built from TRBV9 and TRBJ2-3; TCRdb's D call, TRBD2, is unchecked because there is no DNA. Sequencing used blood T cells: a sorted CD56 or NKG2C T cell subset, CD4+ or CD8+ T cells, or bulk PBMC T cells (not recorded which). Here the CDR3 reads CASSTTSGTDTQYF.